Listed below are T cell receptor beta chains from one sample, sequenced in a study of blood T cells in healthy people across ages. TCRdb re-called the 5' RACE reads through MiXCR, storing one row per CDR3 protein. The profile shows 1.5 million to 2 million distinct CDR3 sequences, 28% of them singletons. The sample comprised blood. The receptors derive from a woman younger than 45 in good health. CDR3s include the opening cysteine and the closing phenylalanine or tryptophan. The order of the fields is clone size, V gene, J gene, D gene, CDR3 DNA, CDR3 protein. The D gene is left open where the match is weak. Where a row states a size, it is once, few, many or the class of an expanded clone; other rows omit it.

NA	TRBV5-1	TRBJ2-1	NA	TGCGCCAGCAGCTTCATGGTCAATGAGCAGTTCTTC	CASSFMVNEQFF
NA	TRBV7-9	TRBJ1-2	TRBD1	TGTGCCAGCAGCTCACCGGACAGGTTCGAGGGCTACACCTTC	CASSSPDRFEGYTF
NA	TRBV18	TRBJ1-1	NA	TGTGCCAGCTCACGGAGGGAGGGGAGAACTGAAGCTTTCTTT	CASSRREGRTEAFF
many	TRBV20-1	TRBJ1-2	NA	TGCAGTGCTAGTACGGCAGGCCCTAGAGTCGGCTACACCTTC	CSASTAGPRVGYTF
NA	TRBV3-1	TRBJ2-7	NA	TGTGCCAGCAGCCAAACGCTTTACCAGAACTACGAGCAGTACTTC	CASSQTLYQNYEQYF
NA	TRBV19	TRBJ2-7	NA	TGTGCCAGTAGTATGAGTCCCTCCTACGAGCAGTACTTC	CASSMSPSYEQYF
few	TRBV2	TRBJ2-6	TRBD2	TGTGCCAGCAGTGTTTTGTCGGGAGGTGGGGCCAACGTCCTGACTTTC	CASSVLSGGGANVLTF
few	TRBV28	TRBJ1-2	NA	TGTGCCAGCACAGGGTCGGGGGTCTATGGCTACACCTTC	CASTGSGVYGYTF
few	TRBV6-5	TRBJ2-6	NA	TGTGCCAGCAGTTACTTGATTGGGGGAAGTAGATTCTCCTGGGCCAACGTCCTGACTTTC	CASSYLIGGSRFSWANVLTF
NA	TRBV7-2	TRBJ1-2	NA	TGTGCCAGCAGCTCCAGGCGTAGTGGCTATGGCTACACCTTC	CASSSRRSGYGYTF
NA	TRBV12-5	TRBJ2-7	TRBD2	TGTGCTAGTGTTTTGAAGGCAGCGGGAGGGTACGAGCAGTACTTC	CASVLKAAGGYEQYF
many	TRBV29-1	TRBJ2-5	NA	TGCAGCGTTGTGTGGAGTCAGGCCCAGTACTTC	CSVVWSQAQYF
few	TRBV3-1	TRBJ1-5	NA	TGTGCCAGCAGCCAAGATTCCAATGAGCGGGGGGAGCCCCAGCATTTT	CASSQDSNERGEPQHF
few	TRBV2	TRBJ2-7	NA	TGTGCCAGCCTTCCCGGGCGAGCCTCCGAGCAGTACTTC	CASLPGRASEQYF
few	TRBV5-1	TRBJ2-4	TRBD2	TGCGCCAGCAGCCGGACTAGCGGGGGGGCCGCCAAAAACATTCAGTACTTC	CASSRTSGGAAKNIQYF
few	TRBV24-1	TRBJ2-7	NA	TGTGCCACCAGTGACCCCCGATGTGCAGGGGGGTCCTACGAGCAGTACTTC	CATSDPRCAGGSYEQYF
few	TRBV5-1	TRBJ2-3	NA	TGCGCCAGCAGCCCGATTCTAGGCAGGGCGATGCCAGATACGCAGTATTTT	CASSPILGRAMPDTQYF
few	TRBV10-3	TRBJ1-1	NA	TGTGCCAACAGTGAGTCGCCTCAGGGGAGGATCACTGAAGCTTTCTTT	CANSESPQGRITEAFF
NA	TRBV5-1	TRBJ2-5	TRBD2	TGCGCCAGCGCCGGACTAGCGGGGGGACAAGAGACCCAGTACTTC	CASAGLAGGQETQYF
NA	TRBV7-9	TRBJ1-6	NA	TGTGCCAGCAGCCGGAGAAGAGGAAATTCACCCCTCCACTTT	CASSRRRGNSPLHF
NA	TRBV28	TRBJ2-5	NA	TGTGTCAGTAGTGGGATGACACAAGAGACCCAGTACTTC	CVSSGMTQETQYF
few	TRBV7-8	TRBJ2-7	TRBD2	TGTGCCAGCACCCTGACTAGCCTCAGTTACGAGCAGTACTTC	CASTLTSLSYEQYF
NA	TRBV15	TRBJ2-7	NA	TGTGCCACCAGCAGCTCCCTCCTGGACTACGAGCAGTACTTC	CATSSSLLDYEQYF
many	TRBV6-5	TRBJ2-6	NA	TGTGCCAGCAGTTACTTCGGGGCCGGGGCCAACGTCCTGACTTTC	CASSYFGAGANVLTF
few	TRBV20-1	TRBJ1-5	NA	TGCAGTGCTAGAGAAAGCTCAGGGTTCGGTCAGCCCCAGCATTTT	CSARESSGFGQPQHF
NA	TRBV20-1	TRBJ1-6	NA	TGCAGTGCCGCCCAAGGGGGTACTAACTATAATTCACCCCTCCACTTT	CSAAQGGTNYNSPLHF
many	TRBV10-3	TRBJ2-5	NA	TGTGCCATCAGTGGGGGATCCGGGGCGGAGACCCAGTACTTC	CAISGGSGAETQYF
few	TRBV20-1	TRBJ1-2	NA	TGCAGTGCTAGATTGGGAGGTGCTGGCTACACCTTC	CSARLGGAGYTF
NA	TRBV6-5	TRBJ2-7	NA	TGTGCCAGCATGGGGTCGAATGACGTCTGCGAGCAGTACTTC	CASMGSNDVCEQYF
many	TRBV5-1	TRBJ1-1	TRBD1	TGCGCCAGCAGCTTGGCAGGGGGCCGAGATGAAGCTTTCTTT	CASSLAGGRDEAFF
NA	TRBV27	TRBJ1-5	TRBD1	TGTGCCAGCAGTTTAAGAGGGGGCATCAGTCAGCCCCAGCATTTT	CASSLRGGISQPQHF
many	TRBV29-1	TRBJ1-1	NA	TGCAGCGTTGAGCGGGGGGTGAACACTGAAGCTTTCTTT	CSVERGVNTEAFF
NA	TRBV5-1	TRBJ2-3	TRBD2	TGCGCCAGCAGCTCCGGGGGACTAGCGGGGTTTGGAGATACGCAGTATTTT	CASSSGGLAGFGDTQYF
NA	TRBV20-1	TRBJ2-7	NA	TGCAGTGCTAGCTTCGAGACCGTCTACGAGCAGTACTTC	CSASFETVYEQYF
NA	TRBV3-1	TRBJ1-5	NA	TGTGCCGGCAGCCAACGTAGGGCCGATCAGCCCCAGCATTTT	CAGSQRRADQPQHF
NA	TRBV7-2	TRBJ2-7	NA	TGTGCCAGCAGCTTAGTTGGGACTGACAGCTCCTACGAGCAGTACTTC	CASSLVGTDSSYEQYF
NA	TRBV2	TRBJ2-1	TRBD1	TGTGCCACGAATACCGGGACAGGGGGCTACAATGAGCAGTTCTTC	CATNTGTGGYNEQFF
few	TRBV29-1	TRBJ1-5	NA	TGCAGCGCCTGGGACCGCAATCAGCCCCAGCATTTT	CSAWDRNQPQHF
few	TRBV7-6	TRBJ2-7	TRBD2	TGTGCCAGCAGCTTAGGGCTAGCGGGGAATCTCTACGAGCAGTACTTC	CASSLGLAGNLYEQYF
NA	TRBV7-2	TRBJ2-1	NA	TGTGCCAGCAGCTTATATCAAACGGGGAATGAGCAGTTCTTC	CASSLYQTGNEQFF
NA	TRBV5-1	TRBJ2-7	TRBD1	TGCGCCGGCAGCGCCCGGGACAGCTCCTACGAGCAGTACTTC	CAGSARDSSYEQYF
NA	TRBV5-1	TRBJ2-5	NA	TGCGCCAGCAGTTCCGAAAGAACTTCCGGGACCCAGTACTTC	CASSSERTSGTQYF
few	TRBV24-1	TRBJ1-5	TRBD1	TGTGCCACCAGTGATTCTCTGACAGGGGCAGGCCAGCCCCAGCATTTT	CATSDSLTGAGQPQHF
few	TRBV4-1	TRBJ1-4	NA	NA	CASSQDLGQGVFLSNEKLFF
NA	TRBV4-1	TRBJ2-2	TRBD2	TGCGCCAGCAGCCAAGGGTCAGCGGGGGGGCCCGGGGAGCTGTTTTTT	CASSQGSAGGPGELFF
NA	TRBV27	TRBJ2-7	TRBD2	TGTGCCACCGCGACTAGCGGGAGCTCCTACAATGAGCAGTACTTC	CATATSGSSYNEQYF
few	TRBV20-1	TRBJ2-6	NA	TGCAGTGCTATCGGGACCGCGTCTCTTGGGGCCAACGTCCTGACTTTC	CSAIGTASLGANVLTF
NA	TRBV9	TRBJ1-1	NA	TGTGCCAGCAACCCTTGGAACACTGAAGCTTTCTTT	CASNPWNTEAFF
few	TRBV9	TRBJ1-1	TRBD1	TGTGCCAGCAGCGCCGGATATGGCAGGGGGCATGCTTCCGAAGCTTTCTTT	CASSAGYGRGHASEAFF
NA	TRBV10-2	TRBJ2-3	NA	TGCGCCAGCAGGGGCTCGGCGTCAGATACGCAGTATTTT	CASRGSASDTQYF